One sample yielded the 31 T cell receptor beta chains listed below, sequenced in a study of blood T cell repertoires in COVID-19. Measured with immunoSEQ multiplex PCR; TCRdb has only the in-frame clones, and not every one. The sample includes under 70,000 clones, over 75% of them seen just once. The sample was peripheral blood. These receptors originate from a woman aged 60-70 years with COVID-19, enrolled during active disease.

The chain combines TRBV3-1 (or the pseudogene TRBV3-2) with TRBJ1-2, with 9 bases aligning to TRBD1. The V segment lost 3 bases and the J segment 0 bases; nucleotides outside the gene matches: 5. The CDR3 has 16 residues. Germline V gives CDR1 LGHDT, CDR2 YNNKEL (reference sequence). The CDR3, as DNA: TGTGCCAGCAGCCAGGGGACAGGGAAAACTAACTATGGCTACACCTTC. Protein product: CASSQGTGKTNYGYTF.

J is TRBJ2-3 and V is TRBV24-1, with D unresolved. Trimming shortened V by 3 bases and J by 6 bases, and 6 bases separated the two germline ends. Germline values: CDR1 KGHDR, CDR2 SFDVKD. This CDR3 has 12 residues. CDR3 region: CATSDPPDTQYF. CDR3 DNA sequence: TGTGCCACCAGTGATCCTCCGGATACGCAGTATTTT.

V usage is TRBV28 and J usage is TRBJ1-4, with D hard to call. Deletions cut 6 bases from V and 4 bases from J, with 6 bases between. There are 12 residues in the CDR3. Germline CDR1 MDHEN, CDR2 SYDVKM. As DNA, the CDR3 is TGTGCCAGCAGGGGCGATAATGAAAAACTGTTTTTT. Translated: CASRGDNEKLFF.

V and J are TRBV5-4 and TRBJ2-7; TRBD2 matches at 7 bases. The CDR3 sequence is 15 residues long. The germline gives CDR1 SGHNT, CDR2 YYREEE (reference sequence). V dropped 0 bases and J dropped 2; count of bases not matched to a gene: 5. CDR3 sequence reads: CASSLESRGAYEQYF. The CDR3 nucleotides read TGTGCCAGCAGCTTGGAGTCTCGGGGGGCCTACGAGCAGTACTTC.

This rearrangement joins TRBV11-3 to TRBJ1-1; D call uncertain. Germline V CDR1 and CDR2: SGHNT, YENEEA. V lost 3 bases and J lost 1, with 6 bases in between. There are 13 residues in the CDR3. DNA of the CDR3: TGTGCCAGCAGCTTGAACACGAACACTGAAGCTTTCTTT. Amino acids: CASSLNTNTEAFF.

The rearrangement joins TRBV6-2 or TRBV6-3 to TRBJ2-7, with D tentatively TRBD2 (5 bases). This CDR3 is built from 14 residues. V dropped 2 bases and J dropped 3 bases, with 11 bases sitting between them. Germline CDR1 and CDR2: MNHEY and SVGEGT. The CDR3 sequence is CASSYSGFYYEQYF. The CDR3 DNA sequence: TGTGCCAGCAGTTACAGCGGATTTTACTACGAGCAGTACTTC.

The CDR3 spells CASSQVTGTGELFF. CDR3 DNA: TGCGCCAGCAGCCAGGTAACAGGCACCGGGGAGCTGTTTTTT. V gene TRBV4-3 combines with J gene TRBJ2-2; a weak D match, TRBD1 (5 bases). This CDR3 has 14 amino acids. Trimming left V 3 bases short and J 4 bases short, with 9 bases between. Per germline, CDR1 LGHNA and CDR2 YSLEER.

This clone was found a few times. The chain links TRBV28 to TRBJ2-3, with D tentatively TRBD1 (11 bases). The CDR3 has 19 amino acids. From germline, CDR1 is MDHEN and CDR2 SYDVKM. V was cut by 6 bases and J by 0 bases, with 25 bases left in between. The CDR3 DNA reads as TGTGCCAGCAGAAAAGGACAGGGGGCTAGCGGGAGAAGCACAGATACGCAGTATTTT. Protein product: CASRKGQGASGRSTDTQYF.

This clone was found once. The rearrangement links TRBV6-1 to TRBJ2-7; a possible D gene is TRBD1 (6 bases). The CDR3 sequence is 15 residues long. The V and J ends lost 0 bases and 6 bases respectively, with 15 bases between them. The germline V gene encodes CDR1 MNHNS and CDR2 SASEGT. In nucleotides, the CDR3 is TGTGCCAGCAGTGAAGCTTTACAGGGAGTGATCGAGCAGTACTTC. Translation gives CASSEALQGVIEQYF.

The CDR3 sequence: CASSTGGNQPQHF. The CDR3, as DNA: TGTGCCAGCTCAACAGGAGGCAATCAGCCCCAGCATTTT. The chain links TRBV6-5 to TRBJ1-5; D might be TRBD1 (5 bases). There are 13 residues in the CDR3. Trimming shortened V by 8 bases and J by 2 bases, and 10 bases separated the two germline ends. Germline CDR1 is MNHEY and CDR2 is SVGAGI.

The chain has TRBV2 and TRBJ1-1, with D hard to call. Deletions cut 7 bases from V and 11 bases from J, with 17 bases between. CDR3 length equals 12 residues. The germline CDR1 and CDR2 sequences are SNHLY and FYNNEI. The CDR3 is CASMRGPSDAFF. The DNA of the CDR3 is TGTGCCAGCATGCGGGGTCCCAGTGACGCTTTCTTT.

The CDR3 nucleotides are TGCGCCAGCAGCTCCCGACAGGTCGCTGGTGGCTACACCTTC. Its translation: CASSSRQVAGGYTF. J is TRBJ1-2 and V is TRBV5-1, with D possibly TRBD1 on 6 matching bases. Germline V gene lookup returns CDR1 SGHRS and CDR2 YFSETQ. This CDR3 contains 14 residues. Deletions cut 3 bases from V and 7 bases from J, with 16 bases between.

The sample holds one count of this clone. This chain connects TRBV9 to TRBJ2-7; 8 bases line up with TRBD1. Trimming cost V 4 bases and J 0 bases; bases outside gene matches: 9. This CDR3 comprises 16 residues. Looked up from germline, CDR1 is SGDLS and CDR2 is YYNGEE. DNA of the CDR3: TGTGCCAGCAGCCCAGCCGGGACAGGAATCTCCTACGAGCAGTACTTC. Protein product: CASSPAGTGISYEQYF.

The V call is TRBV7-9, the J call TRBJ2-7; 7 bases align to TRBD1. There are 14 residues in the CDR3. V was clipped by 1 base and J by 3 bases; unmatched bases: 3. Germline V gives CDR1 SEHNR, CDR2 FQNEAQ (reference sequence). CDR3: CASSLEGAYYEQYF. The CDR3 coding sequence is TGTGCCAGCAGCTTAGAGGGGGCCTACTACGAGCAGTACTTC.

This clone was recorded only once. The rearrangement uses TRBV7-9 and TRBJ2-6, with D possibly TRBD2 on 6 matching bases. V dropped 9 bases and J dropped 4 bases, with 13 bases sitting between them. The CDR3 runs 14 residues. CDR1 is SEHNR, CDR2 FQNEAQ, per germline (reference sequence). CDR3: CARPGDTGANVLTF. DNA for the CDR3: TGTGCCAGACCGGGGGATACAGGGGCCAACGTCCTGACTTTC.

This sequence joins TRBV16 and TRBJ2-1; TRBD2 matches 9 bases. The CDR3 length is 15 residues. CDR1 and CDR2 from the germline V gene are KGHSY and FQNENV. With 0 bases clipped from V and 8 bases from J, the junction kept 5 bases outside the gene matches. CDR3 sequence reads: CASSQSPREGHEQFF. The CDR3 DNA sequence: TGTGCCAGCAGCCAATCGCCGCGGGAGGGTCATGAGCAGTTCTTC.

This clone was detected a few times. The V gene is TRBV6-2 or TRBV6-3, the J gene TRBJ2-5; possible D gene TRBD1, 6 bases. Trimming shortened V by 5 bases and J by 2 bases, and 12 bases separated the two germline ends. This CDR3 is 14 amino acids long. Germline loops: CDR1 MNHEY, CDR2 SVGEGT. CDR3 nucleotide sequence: TGTGCCAGCAGTCCCTGGACAGTACAAGAGACCCAGTACTTC. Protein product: CASSPWTVQETQYF.

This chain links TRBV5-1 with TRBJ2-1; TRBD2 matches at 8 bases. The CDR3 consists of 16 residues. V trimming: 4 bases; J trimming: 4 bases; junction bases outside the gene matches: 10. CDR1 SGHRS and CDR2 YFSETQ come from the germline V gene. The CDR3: CASSIVTGLDYNEQFF. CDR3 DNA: TGCGCCAGCAGCATCGTAACGGGACTAGATTACAATGAGCAGTTCTTC.

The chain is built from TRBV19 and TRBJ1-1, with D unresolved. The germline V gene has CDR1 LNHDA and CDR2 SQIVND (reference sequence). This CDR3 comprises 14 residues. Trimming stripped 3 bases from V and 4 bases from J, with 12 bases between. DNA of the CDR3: TGTGCCAGTAGTATGGTCCGGGAGGGCACTGAAGCTTTCTTT. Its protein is CASSMVREGTEAFF.

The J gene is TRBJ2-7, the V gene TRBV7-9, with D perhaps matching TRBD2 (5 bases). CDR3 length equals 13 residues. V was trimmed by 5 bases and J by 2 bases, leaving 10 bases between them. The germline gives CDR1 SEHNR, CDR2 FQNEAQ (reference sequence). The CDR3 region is CASSGLTAYEQYF. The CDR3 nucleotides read TGTGCCAGCAGCGGACTTACCGCCTACGAGCAGTACTTC.

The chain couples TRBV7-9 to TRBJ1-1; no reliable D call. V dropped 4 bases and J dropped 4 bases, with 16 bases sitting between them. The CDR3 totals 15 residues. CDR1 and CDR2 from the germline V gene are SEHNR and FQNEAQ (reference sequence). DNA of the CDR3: TGTGCCAGCAGCTCCATTCAGGCTCCTGGCACTGAAGCTTTCTTT. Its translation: CASSSIQAPGTEAFF.

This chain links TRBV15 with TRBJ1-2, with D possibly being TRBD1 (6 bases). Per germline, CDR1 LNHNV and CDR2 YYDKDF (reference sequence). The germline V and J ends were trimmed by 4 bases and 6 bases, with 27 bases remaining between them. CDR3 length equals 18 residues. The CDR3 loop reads CATSIGTNPLTGLDGYTF. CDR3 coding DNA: TGTGCCACCAGCATCGGGACAAACCCCCTTACAGGGCTGGATGGCTACACCTTC.

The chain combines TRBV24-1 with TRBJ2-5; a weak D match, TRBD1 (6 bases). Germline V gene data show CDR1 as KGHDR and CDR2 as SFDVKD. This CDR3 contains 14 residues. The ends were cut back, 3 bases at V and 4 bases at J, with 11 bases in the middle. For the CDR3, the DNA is TGTGCCACCAGTGATGCCCGGACAGCAGAGACCCAGTACTTC. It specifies CATSDARTAETQYF.

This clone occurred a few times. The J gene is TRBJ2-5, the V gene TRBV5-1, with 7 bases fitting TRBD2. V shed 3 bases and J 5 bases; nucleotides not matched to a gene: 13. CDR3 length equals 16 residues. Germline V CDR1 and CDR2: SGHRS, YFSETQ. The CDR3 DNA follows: TGCGCCAGCAGCTGGAGGGGTTCGGGAGCGGGGGAGACCCAGTACTTC. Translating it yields CASSWRGSGAGETQYF. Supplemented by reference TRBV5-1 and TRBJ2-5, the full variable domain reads KAGVTQTPRYLIKTRGQQVTLSCSPISGHRSVSWYQQTPGQGLQFLFEYFSETQRNKGNFPGRFSGRQFSNSRSEMNVSTLELGDSALYLCASSWRGSGAGETQYFGPGTRLLVL.

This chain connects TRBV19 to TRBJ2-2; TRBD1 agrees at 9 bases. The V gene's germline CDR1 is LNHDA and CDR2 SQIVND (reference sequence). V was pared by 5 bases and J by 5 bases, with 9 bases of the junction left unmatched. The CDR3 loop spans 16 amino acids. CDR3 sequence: CASSPHGTGRTGELFF. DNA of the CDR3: TGTGCCAGTAGTCCCCACGGGACAGGGCGGACCGGGGAGCTGTTTTTT.

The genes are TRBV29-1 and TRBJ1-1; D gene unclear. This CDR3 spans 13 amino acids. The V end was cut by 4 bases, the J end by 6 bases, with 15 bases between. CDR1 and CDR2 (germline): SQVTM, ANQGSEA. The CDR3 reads CSVVLRNVPEAFF. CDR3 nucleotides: TGCAGCGTTGTATTGAGGAATGTCCCTGAAGCTTTCTTT.

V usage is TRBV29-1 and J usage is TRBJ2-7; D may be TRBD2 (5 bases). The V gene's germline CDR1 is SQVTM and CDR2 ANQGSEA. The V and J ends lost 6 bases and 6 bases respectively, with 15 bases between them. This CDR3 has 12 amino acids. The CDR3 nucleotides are TGCAGCGTCGTGATACTAGAAGGCGAGCAGTACTTC. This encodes CSVVILEGEQYF.

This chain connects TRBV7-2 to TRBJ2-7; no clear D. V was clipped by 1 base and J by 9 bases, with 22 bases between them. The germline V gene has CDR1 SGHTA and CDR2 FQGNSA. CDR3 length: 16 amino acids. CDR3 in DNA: TGTGCCAGCAGCTTAGACGTCCAGCGAAGAACCCACTCGCAGTACTTC. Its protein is CASSLDVQRRTHSQYF.

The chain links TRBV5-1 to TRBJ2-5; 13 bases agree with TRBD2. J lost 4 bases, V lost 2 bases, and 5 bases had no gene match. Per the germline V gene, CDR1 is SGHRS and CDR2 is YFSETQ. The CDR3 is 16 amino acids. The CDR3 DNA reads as TGCGCCAGCAGCTTAGGACTAGCGGGAGACTCAGAGACCCAGTACTTC. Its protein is CASSLGLAGDSETQYF. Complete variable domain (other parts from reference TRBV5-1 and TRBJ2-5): KAGVTQTPRYLIKTRGQQVTLSCSPISGHRSVSWYQQTPGQGLQFLFEYFSETQRNKGNFPGRFSGRQFSNSRSEMNVSTLELGDSALYLCASSLGLAGDSETQYFGPGTRLLVL.

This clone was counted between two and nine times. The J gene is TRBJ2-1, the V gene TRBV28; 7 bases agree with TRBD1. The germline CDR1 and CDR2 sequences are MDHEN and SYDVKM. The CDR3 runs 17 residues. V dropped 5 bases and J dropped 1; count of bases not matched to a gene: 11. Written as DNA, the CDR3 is TGTGCCAGCAGTCCCCCACCGGGACAGATATCCTACAATGAGCAGTTCTTC. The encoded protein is CASSPPPGQISYNEQFF. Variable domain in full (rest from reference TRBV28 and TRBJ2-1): DVKVTQSSRYLVKRTGEKVFLECVQDMDHENMFWYRQDPGLGLRLIYFSYDVKMKEKGDIPEGYSVSREKKERFSLILESASTNQTSMYLCASSPPPGQISYNEQFFGPGTRLTVL.

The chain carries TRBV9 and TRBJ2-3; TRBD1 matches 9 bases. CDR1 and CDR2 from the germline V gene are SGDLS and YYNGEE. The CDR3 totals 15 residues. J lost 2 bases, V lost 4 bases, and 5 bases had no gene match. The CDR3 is CASSIRDRATDTQYF. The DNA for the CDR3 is TGTGCCAGCAGCATCCGGGACAGGGCCACAGATACGCAGTATTTT. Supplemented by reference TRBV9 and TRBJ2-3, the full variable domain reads DSGVTQTPKHLITATGQRVTLRCSPRSGDLSVYWYQQSLDQGLQFLIQYYNGEERAKGNILERFSAQQFPDLHSELNLSSLELGDSALYFCASSIRDRATDTQYFGPGTRLTVL.